Reported below is one T cell receptor (beta chain). Its target antigen remains unknown. No much larger clone is present one base from it, and per-base qualities are unavailable. The data belong to a study of tissue T cells after allogeneic stem cell transplantation (dated by TCRdb to between 2022 and 2023). The study in broad terms: If a tissue had multiple samples, a pathologist reviewed H&E sections so that samples with histologically apparent lymphocytes got priority for sequencing. Using research autopsies of patients with and without GVHD, plus mouse models of GVHD, the study profiled TCR beta repertoires across many tissues. On the human side, the study was prospective and observational, with no blinding or randomization.

The investigation overall reported the following: Blood samples were not available from the non-GVHD comparator patients. The patient cohort was small and clinically heterogeneous, and sampling depth was acknowledged as a limitation. In both patients and mice, T cells from blood and spleen covered only a limited part of the TCR repertoire found in tissues. Few T cell clones were found to be shared across patients, but shared repertoire signatures across patients were revealed in a tissue-specific fashion by motif-based clustering. Within patients, how anatomically similar the tissues were was a key factor in shaping TCR repertoire composition, regardless of disease or transplant status. The study did not determine which tissue TCRs were alloreactive or antigen-specific, and some clones might have been persisting host cells.

The sample's time point label is to be understood as: human tissue collected at research (rapid) autopsy. For comparison, three non-HCT patients with other cancers were selected retrospectively, each having at least five GI tract samples and no known GI disease at death. Autopsy tissues included GI sites from esophagus to rectum, liver, skin and lymphoid organs including spleen, after a median post-mortem interval of roughly 9.5 hours. Each autopsy specimen was cut in two, with one portion flash-frozen in liquid nitrogen and the remainder formalin-fixed, and the outer muscle layers of GI specimens were removed. To extract genomic DNA from frozen tissues, either the Mag-Bind Blood & Tissue DNA HDQ 96 Kit on a Chemagic 360 or the DNeasy Blood & Tissue Kit was used. Because of concern about red blood cell contamination, extracted DNA underwent additional purification with the Genomic DNA Clean & Concentrator-25 kit.

Library preparation used the immunoSEQ multiplex PCR assay. Adaptive Biotechnologies performed the TCRbeta CDR3 sequencing at survey depth and reported CDR3 sequences, V/J genes, productive frequency and template counts. Amplification of TCR beta CDR3 regions was performed from genomic DNA rather than from RNA. The authors' pipeline ran thus. Jensen-Shannon divergence was used to quantify pairwise repertoire overlap between tissues, with a value of 1 meaning complete divergence and a value of 0 meaning identical repertoires. Tissues were grouped by single-linkage agglomerative hierarchical clustering of pairwise JSD values, and the clustering results were shown as dendrograms. GLIPH2 was applied to all patient samples using simulation_depth 1000, kmer_min_depth 3, and cdr3_length_cutoff 8, and only groups with more than two unique CDR3s were retained. A standardized tissue-overlap score extrapolated Jaccard GLIPH-group overlap across patients to a standard repertoire size of 1000 clones. Linear mixed-effect models, with tissue as a fixed effect and individual as a random effect, were used to test how diversity related to clinical or experimental variables. As stored in TCRdb, this immuneACCESS dataset retains in-frame rearrangements with V and J assigned. A fraction of the clones does not appear; measured against another copy, unresolved V genes explain less than half of the discrepancy, and the remainder lacks a known reason. V, J and clone size were drawn from that table, and D and trimming were deduced from the DNA. Within this sample are just over 9,000 clones, with approximately 60% of them counted one time only. Around 20% of the sample belongs to the ten largest clones.

This TCR derives from a female donor over 55 with lung cancer. The sequencing here drew on tissue from the jejunum, taken at autopsy.

This receptor carries the CDR3 CASSLADVSGGTQYF. The sequenced DNA is TGTGCCAGCAGCTTAGCGGACGTCAGCGGGGGGACCCAGTACTTC. This receptor chain uses TRBV11-2 and TRBJ2-5, and TRBD2 aligns with 8 junction nucleotides. According to the germline V gene, CDR1 reads SGHAT and CDR2 reads FQNNGV. There are 15 amino acids in the CDR3, from cysteine to phenylalanine inclusive. CDR3 DNA is the only sequence kept; it has 45 bases, read in frame from the first base. Trimming leaves V shorter by 1 base and J shorter by 7 bases, with the junction holding 8 bases beyond the gene matches.